The sequence of this TCR beta chain was determined in a study of CD8+ T cells in alopecia areata. Study-level findings and limits: Expanded CD8+ clones among the top 100, and scalp clonality, were significantly decreased by tofacitinib. Patients shared TCRs less clearly than mice did, possibly for HLA-related reasons.

On this clone itself: Its antigen is undetermined.

It was cDNA, reverse transcribed from extracted RNA, that served as the sequencing template. This table comes from immunoSEQ multiplex PCR, and its TCRdb copy is limited to in-frame clones, with some not included. The table records around 200,000 clones, approximately 56% of them present only once. The treatment: oral pan-JAK inhibitor, 5-10 mg twice daily. PBMCs yielded sorted CD4+ and CD8+ T cells. The sample consisted of CD4+ T cells sorted from blood, taken at week 4, from a patient treated with tofacitinib. This TCR was recovered from a human donor with alopecia areata.

The CDR3 spells CASSIWDRRTDTQYF. CDR3 coding DNA: TGTGCCAGCAGCATTTGGGACAGACGCACAGATACGCAGTATTTT. The chain combines TRBV7-9 with TRBJ2-3; 7 nucleotides align to TRBD1. The CDR3 has 15 residues. CDR1 SEHNR and CDR2 FQNEAQ come from the germline V gene (reference sequence). The junction had 6 bases not matched to a gene; V was cut back by 5 bases and J by 1 base.